This is a list of T cell receptor beta chains from one sample in a study of blood T cell repertoires in COVID-19. The assay was immunoSEQ multiplex PCR, and TCRdb's table has in-frame clones only and misses some. The sample lists almost 300,000 clones; about 88% were seen once. Specimen: peripheral blood. The receptors originated from a man between 70 and 80 years old with acute or convalescent COVID-19. Each CDR3 is given with its conserved first and last residue. D genes are given only for firm matches. Some rows have no size entry. The others give once, few or many, or a class for an expanded clone.

D gene: NA
V gene: TRBV5-1
CDR3 length: 12
clone size: NA
J gene: TRBJ2-5
CDR3 DNA: TGCGCCAGCAGCTCGGGGCAAGAGACCCAGTACTTC
CDR3 protein: CASSSGQETQYF

D gene: TRBD1
V gene: TRBV20-1
CDR3 length: 14
clone size: NA
J gene: TRBJ2-3
CDR3 DNA: TGCAGTGCTAGTGCACAGGGGTCCACAGATACGCAGTATTTT
CDR3 protein: CSASAQGSTDTQYF

D gene: NA
V gene: TRBV7-2
CDR3 length: 13
clone size: NA
J gene: TRBJ2-7
CDR3 DNA: TGTGCCAGCAGCTTCCAGGGCGCCTACGAGCAGTACTTC
CDR3 protein: CASSFQGAYEQYF

D gene: NA
V gene: TRBV6-2/TRBV6-3
CDR3 length: 15
clone size: NA
J gene: TRBJ1-1
CDR3 DNA: TGTGCCAGCAGTTACGCAGGGGAAGGTCGGACTGAAGCTTTCTTT
CDR3 protein: CASSYAGEGRTEAFF

D gene: TRBD1
V gene: TRBV18
CDR3 length: 13
clone size: few
J gene: TRBJ1-2
CDR3 DNA: TGTGCCAGCTCCCGGGACAGGGACTATGGCTACACCTTC
CDR3 protein: CASSRDRDYGYTF

D gene: TRBD2
V gene: TRBV9
CDR3 length: 17
clone size: NA
J gene: TRBJ2-5
CDR3 DNA: TGTGCCAGCAGCCCCCGGGGGACTAGCGGGACGACACGGACCCAGTACTTC
CDR3 protein: CASSPRGTSGTTRTQYF

D gene: TRBD1
V gene: TRBV7-9
CDR3 length: 15
clone size: NA
J gene: TRBJ1-1
CDR3 DNA: TGTGCCAGCAGCTCCGTCGGGACAGGGGGCACTGAAGCTTTCTTT
CDR3 protein: CASSSVGTGGTEAFF

D gene: TRBD1
V gene: TRBV7-9
CDR3 length: 14
clone size: NA
J gene: TRBJ2-1
CDR3 DNA: TGTGCCAGCAGCCAGGACAGGGGGAGAAATGAGCAGTTCTTC
CDR3 protein: CASSQDRGRNEQFF

D gene: NA
V gene: TRBV7-2
CDR3 length: 14
clone size: few
J gene: TRBJ2-1
CDR3 DNA: TGTGCCAGCAGCTTAGCGCGCACTTACAATGAGCAGTTCTTC
CDR3 protein: CASSLARTYNEQFF

D gene: NA
V gene: TRBV28
CDR3 length: 16
clone size: NA
J gene: TRBJ2-5
CDR3 DNA: TGTGCCAGCAGTTTTTTTCCGGGGTACTTCCAAGAGACCCAGTACTTC
CDR3 protein: CASSFFPGYFQETQYF

D gene: TRBD2
V gene: TRBV18
CDR3 length: 14
clone size: NA
J gene: TRBJ2-7
CDR3 DNA: TGTGCCAGTGGACTAGCGGGAGTCCCCTACGAGCAGTACTTC
CDR3 protein: CASGLAGVPYEQYF

D gene: NA
V gene: TRBV4-1
CDR3 length: 17
clone size: NA
J gene: TRBJ2-6
CDR3 DNA: TGCGCCAGCAGCCAAAATACACGAAGCTCTGGGGCCAACGTCCTGACTTTC
CDR3 protein: CASSQNTRSSGANVLTF

D gene: TRBD1
V gene: TRBV19
CDR3 length: 15
clone size: NA
J gene: TRBJ2-2
CDR3 DNA: TGTGCCAGTAGTGTACAGGGGGCGGAGACCGGGGAGCTGTTTTTT
CDR3 protein: CASSVQGAETGELFF

D gene: TRBD1
V gene: TRBV7-9
CDR3 length: 17
clone size: once
J gene: TRBJ1-5
CDR3 DNA: TGTGCCAGCAGCTTAGAAGGCAGGGGGTTTTTCAATCAGCCCCAGCATTTT
CDR3 protein: CASSLEGRGFFNQPQHF

D gene: TRBD1
V gene: TRBV5-1
CDR3 length: 15
clone size: NA
J gene: TRBJ2-3
CDR3 DNA: TGCGCCAGCAGCTTGGGGACAGGGGAAGCAGATACGCAGTATTTT
CDR3 protein: CASSLGTGEADTQYF

D gene: NA
V gene: TRBV5-5
CDR3 length: 16
clone size: NA
J gene: TRBJ2-5
CDR3 DNA: TGTGCCAGCAGCCCCAACCAACCGCGGGGGCGGGAGACCCAGTACTTC
CDR3 protein: CASSPNQPRGRETQYF

D gene: NA
V gene: TRBV5-1
CDR3 length: 14
clone size: NA
J gene: TRBJ1-1
CDR3 DNA: TGCGCCAGCAGCTTGCCGAGGAGGGGAACTGAAGCTTTCTTT
CDR3 protein: CASSLPRRGTEAFF

D gene: TRBD2
V gene: TRBV7-3
CDR3 length: 14
clone size: NA
J gene: TRBJ2-3
CDR3 DNA: TGTGCCAGCAAACCTAGCGGGGGGGCGGATACGCAGTATTTT
CDR3 protein: CASKPSGGADTQYF

D gene: TRBD1
V gene: TRBV2
CDR3 length: 15
clone size: NA
J gene: TRBJ1-2
CDR3 DNA: TGTGCCAGCAGCCGGCTAGGGACAGGAGAATATGGCTACACCTTC
CDR3 protein: CASSRLGTGEYGYTF

D gene: NA
V gene: TRBV6-1
CDR3 length: 12
clone size: NA
J gene: TRBJ1-1
CDR3 DNA: TGTGCCAGCAGTGAACAGAGGACTGAAGCTTTCTTT
CDR3 protein: CASSEQRTEAFF

D gene: NA
V gene: TRBV14
CDR3 length: 14
clone size: NA
J gene: TRBJ1-1
CDR3 DNA: TGTGCCAGCAGCCAATTTCTACTGAACACTGAAGCTTTCTTT
CDR3 protein: CASSQFLLNTEAFF

D gene: TRBD2
V gene: TRBV18
CDR3 length: 16
clone size: NA
J gene: TRBJ2-3
CDR3 DNA: TGTGCCAGCTCACCACCCAGCGGGAGGAGCACAGATACGCAGTATTTT
CDR3 protein: CASSPPSGRSTDTQYF

D gene: NA
V gene: TRBV28
CDR3 length: 12
clone size: few
J gene: TRBJ1-2
CDR3 DNA: TGTGCCAGCAGTTCTACAAGGGGTGGCTACACCTTC
CDR3 protein: CASSSTRGGYTF

D gene: TRBD1
V gene: TRBV27
CDR3 length: 15
clone size: NA
J gene: TRBJ1-6
CDR3 DNA: TGTGCCAGCAGTTTATCGGGACAGGGGAATTCACCCCTCCACTTT
CDR3 protein: CASSLSGQGNSPLHF

D gene: TRBD1
V gene: TRBV19
CDR3 length: 16
clone size: NA
J gene: TRBJ1-1
CDR3 DNA: TGTGCCAGTAGTATGGGGACAGGGCGGAAGAACACTGAAGCTTTCTTT
CDR3 protein: CASSMGTGRKNTEAFF

D gene: TRBD1
V gene: TRBV2
CDR3 length: 16
clone size: NA
J gene: TRBJ2-2
CDR3 DNA: TGTGCCAGCAGTGAAGAAGGGACAGGCCTATCCGGGGAGCTGTTTTTT
CDR3 protein: CASSEEGTGLSGELFF

D gene: TRBD1
V gene: TRBV10-3
CDR3 length: 14
clone size: NA
J gene: TRBJ1-5
CDR3 DNA: TGTGCCACCTCCCGGACAGGGGGCGATCAGCCCCAGCATTTT
CDR3 protein: CATSRTGGDQPQHF

D gene: NA
V gene: TRBV9
CDR3 length: 12
clone size: NA
J gene: TRBJ2-2
CDR3 DNA: TGTGCCAGCAGCGTAGATCGCGGGGAGCTGTTTTTT
CDR3 protein: CASSVDRGELFF

D gene: TRBD2
V gene: TRBV3-1/TRBV3-2
CDR3 length: 17
clone size: NA
J gene: TRBJ2-4
CDR3 DNA: TGTGCCAGCAGCCCTAACGCGGGAGTGGACCGGTGGAACATTCAGTACTTC
CDR3 protein: CASSPNAGVDRWNIQYF

D gene: NA
V gene: TRBV9
CDR3 length: 16
clone size: NA
J gene: TRBJ2-3
CDR3 DNA: TGTGCCAGCAGCGTGCGTTGGGGCTCGGGCACAGATACGCAGTATTTT
CDR3 protein: CASSVRWGSGTDTQYF

D gene: NA
V gene: TRBV7-9
CDR3 length: 15
clone size: NA
J gene: TRBJ1-3
CDR3 DNA: TGTGCCAGCAGCCCGGGTGCGGTCTCTGGAAACACCATATATTTT
CDR3 protein: CASSPGAVSGNTIYF

D gene: NA
V gene: TRBV28
CDR3 length: 13
clone size: NA
J gene: TRBJ2-7
CDR3 DNA: TGTGCCAGCAGTTTAGCGGGATTAGACGAGCAGTACTTC
CDR3 protein: CASSLAGLDEQYF

D gene: NA
V gene: TRBV28
CDR3 length: 13
clone size: NA
J gene: TRBJ2-1
CDR3 DNA: TGTGCCAGCACCTGGGGGCAGGGGTATGAGCAGTTCTTC
CDR3 protein: CASTWGQGYEQFF

D gene: TRBD2
V gene: TRBV7-2
CDR3 length: 14
clone size: NA
J gene: TRBJ2-7
CDR3 DNA: TGTGCCAGCAGCTCTGGACTAGCGGCCAGAAAGCAGTACTTC
CDR3 protein: CASSSGLAARKQYF

D gene: NA
V gene: TRBV21-1
CDR3 length: 17
clone size: NA
J gene: TRBJ1-2
CDR3 DNA: TGTGCCAGCAGCAAAGACCAGGTAGGATACGGGGACTATGGCTACACCTTC
CDR3 protein: CASSKDQVGYGDYGYTF

D gene: TRBD1
V gene: TRBV5-1
CDR3 length: 18
clone size: NA
J gene: TRBJ1-4
CDR3 DNA: TGCGCCAGCAGCCCCGGGACAGCCTCCGGCACGAGGAATGAAAAACTGTTTTTT
CDR3 protein: CASSPGTASGTRNEKLFF

D gene: TRBD2
V gene: TRBV11-3
CDR3 length: 14
clone size: NA
J gene: TRBJ2-7
CDR3 DNA: TGTGCCAGCAGCTTATCGGGAGGCCCCACCGAGCAGTACTTC
CDR3 protein: CASSLSGGPTEQYF

D gene: TRBD1
V gene: TRBV18
CDR3 length: 16
clone size: few
J gene: TRBJ1-1
CDR3 DNA: TGTGCCAGCTCACCGGGACAGGGGGAGGGCGACACTGAAGCTTTCTTT
CDR3 protein: CASSPGQGEGDTEAFF

D gene: NA
V gene: TRBV30
CDR3 length: 11
clone size: once
J gene: TRBJ2-5
CDR3 DNA: TGTGCCTGGCGACTTCAAGAGACCCAGTACTTC
CDR3 protein: CAWRLQETQYF

D gene: TRBD1
V gene: TRBV10-3
CDR3 length: 12
clone size: NA
J gene: TRBJ1-2
CDR3 DNA: TGTGCCATCAGACAGGGGGCGTATGGCTACACCTTC
CDR3 protein: CAIRQGAYGYTF

D gene: NA
V gene: TRBV28
CDR3 length: 14
clone size: NA
J gene: TRBJ1-5
CDR3 DNA: TGTGCCAGCTTAGGTGCAGGAGGGTATCAGCCCCAGCATTTT
CDR3 protein: CASLGAGGYQPQHF

D gene: TRBD2
V gene: TRBV4-2
CDR3 length: 14
clone size: NA
J gene: TRBJ2-1
CDR3 DNA: TGTGCCAGCAGCCAAGTGATTCTCGGGGGGAGTTTATTCTTC
CDR3 protein: CASSQVILGGSLFF

D gene: NA
V gene: TRBV29-1
CDR3 length: 14
clone size: once
J gene: TRBJ2-6
CDR3 DNA: TGCAGCGTTGACGACTACTCTGGGGCCAACGTCCTGACTTTC
CDR3 protein: CSVDDYSGANVLTF

D gene: TRBD1
V gene: TRBV2
CDR3 length: 15
clone size: NA
J gene: TRBJ1-2
CDR3 DNA: TGTGCCAGCAGTGGTGGACAGGAAATACCCTATGGCTACACCTTC
CDR3 protein: CASSGGQEIPYGYTF

D gene: NA
V gene: TRBV4-3
CDR3 length: 19
clone size: once
J gene: TRBJ1-5
CDR3 DNA: TGCGCCAGCAGCCAAGAATGGCCAGGGGTGGGTTTTAGCAATCAGCCCCAGCATTTT
CDR3 protein: CASSQEWPGVGFSNQPQHF

D gene: TRBD1
V gene: TRBV7-2
CDR3 length: 13
clone size: NA
J gene: TRBJ2-1
CDR3 DNA: TGTGCCACCAGGACAGGGGGCTACAATGAGCAGTTCTTC
CDR3 protein: CATRTGGYNEQFF

D gene: NA
V gene: TRBV2
CDR3 length: 13
clone size: NA
J gene: TRBJ2-2
CDR3 DNA: TGTGCCAGCAGTGGCTACGGGTCCGGGGAGCTGTTTTTT
CDR3 protein: CASSGYGSGELFF

D gene: NA
V gene: TRBV3-1/TRBV3-2
CDR3 length: 13
clone size: once
J gene: TRBJ1-5
CDR3 DNA: TGTGCCAGCAGCCAACAAATCAATCAGCCCCAGCATTTT
CDR3 protein: CASSQQINQPQHF

D gene: TRBD2
V gene: TRBV4-2
CDR3 length: 19
clone size: NA
J gene: TRBJ2-7
CDR3 DNA: TGTGCCAGCAGCCAACGCCCCCAGACGGGCGGGGGGGCCGGCTACGAGCAGTACTTC
CDR3 protein: CASSQRPQTGGGAGYEQYF

D gene: TRBD1
V gene: TRBV2
CDR3 length: 18
clone size: few
J gene: TRBJ2-3
CDR3 DNA: TGTGCCAGCATGTACAGGGGGCGCGCTTCTCATGCTCCAGATACGCAGTATTTT
CDR3 protein: CASMYRGRASHAPDTQYF